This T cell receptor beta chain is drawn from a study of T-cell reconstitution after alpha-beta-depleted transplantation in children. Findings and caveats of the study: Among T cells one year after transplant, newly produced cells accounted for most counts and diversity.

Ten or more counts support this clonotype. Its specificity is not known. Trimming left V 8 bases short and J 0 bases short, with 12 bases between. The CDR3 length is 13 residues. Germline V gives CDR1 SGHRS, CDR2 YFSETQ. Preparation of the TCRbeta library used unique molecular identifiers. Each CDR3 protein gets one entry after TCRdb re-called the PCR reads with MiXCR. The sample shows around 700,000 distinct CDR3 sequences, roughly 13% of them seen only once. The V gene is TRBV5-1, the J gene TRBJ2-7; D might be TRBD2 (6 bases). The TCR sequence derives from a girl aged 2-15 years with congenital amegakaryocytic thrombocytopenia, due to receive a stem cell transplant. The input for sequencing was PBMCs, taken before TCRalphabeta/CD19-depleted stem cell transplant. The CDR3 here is CASSREPSYEQYF. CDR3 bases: TGCGCCAGTTCGCGGGAACCCTCCTACGAGCAGTACTTC.